This T cell receptor (beta chain) was captured by sequencing in a study of monozygotic twins with inflammatory bowel disease. TCRdb re-called the 5' RACE reads and catalogs CDR3 proteins one per entry, DNA excluded. This table holds approximately 85,000 distinct CDR3 sequences. Germline lookup yields CDR1 KGHDR and CDR2 SFDVKD. The CDR3 runs to 15 residues. Findings and caveats of the study: There were differing immunosuppressive treatments, which may have added variability to patient repertoires.

As regards this clonotype: The target antigen is unknown.

The chain couples TRBV24-1 to TRBJ2-5; as DNA is missing, the TRBD1 call by TCRdb cannot be tested. The sequenced material came from blood. The receptor comes from a human donor with ulcerative colitis or Crohn's disease, or a healthy co-twin of an affected twin (not recorded which). This CDR3 is CATSDYTGESETQYF.